The T cell receptor (beta chain) described here comes from a study of shared clonotypes between healthy human individuals. The CDR3 covers 13 residues. Germline CDR1 reads SNHLY; CDR2 reads FYNNEI. V lost 11 bases and J 2 bases, leaving 15 bases between the germline ends. The table came from immunoSEQ multiplex PCR; TCRdb's copy has only in-frame clones and leaves some out. This sample has more than 400,000 clones, with approximately 95% found just once. The chain recombines TRBV2 with TRBJ2-5; TRBD2 is a possible D gene (6 bases). Sequencing was carried out using naive CD4+ T cells sorted from blood. Regarding subset: CD45RA+ positively selected. The clonotype comes from a woman between 25 and 40 years old in good health. CDR3 protein: CAGRRELQETQYF. CDR3 sequence (DNA): TGTGCCGGACGCCGGGAGTTGCAAGAGACCCAGTACTTC.